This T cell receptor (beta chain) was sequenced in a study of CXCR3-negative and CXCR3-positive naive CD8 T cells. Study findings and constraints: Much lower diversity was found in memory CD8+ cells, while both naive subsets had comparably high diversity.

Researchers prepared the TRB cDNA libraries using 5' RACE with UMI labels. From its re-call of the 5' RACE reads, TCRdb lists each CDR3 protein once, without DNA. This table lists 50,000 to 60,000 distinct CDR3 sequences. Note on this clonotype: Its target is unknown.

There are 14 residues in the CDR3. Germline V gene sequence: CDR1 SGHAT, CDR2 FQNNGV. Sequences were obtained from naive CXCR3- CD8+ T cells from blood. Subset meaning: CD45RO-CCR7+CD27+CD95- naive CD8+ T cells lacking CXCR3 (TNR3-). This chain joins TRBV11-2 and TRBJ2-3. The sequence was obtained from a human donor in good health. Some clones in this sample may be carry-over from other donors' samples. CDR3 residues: CASSLGNGPDTQYF.